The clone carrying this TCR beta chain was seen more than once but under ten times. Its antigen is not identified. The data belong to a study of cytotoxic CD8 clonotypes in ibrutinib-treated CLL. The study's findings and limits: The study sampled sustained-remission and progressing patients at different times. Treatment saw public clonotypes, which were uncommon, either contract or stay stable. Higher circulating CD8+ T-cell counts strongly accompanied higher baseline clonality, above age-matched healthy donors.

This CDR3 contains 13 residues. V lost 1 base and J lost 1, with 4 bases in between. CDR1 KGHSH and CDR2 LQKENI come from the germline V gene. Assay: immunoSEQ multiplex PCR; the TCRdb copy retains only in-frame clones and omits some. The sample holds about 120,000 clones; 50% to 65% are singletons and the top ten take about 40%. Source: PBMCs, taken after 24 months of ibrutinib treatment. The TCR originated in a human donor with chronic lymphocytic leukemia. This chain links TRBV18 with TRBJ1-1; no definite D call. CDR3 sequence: CASSPQGNTEAFF. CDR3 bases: TGTGCCAGCTCACCACAGGGGAACACTGAAGCTTTCTTT. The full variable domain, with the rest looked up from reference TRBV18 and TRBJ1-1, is NAGVMQNPRHLVRRRGQEARLRCSPMKGHSHVYWYRQLPEEGLKFMVYLQKENIIDESGMPKERFSAEFPKEGPSILRIQQVVRGDSAAYFCASSPQGNTEAFFGQGTRLTVV.